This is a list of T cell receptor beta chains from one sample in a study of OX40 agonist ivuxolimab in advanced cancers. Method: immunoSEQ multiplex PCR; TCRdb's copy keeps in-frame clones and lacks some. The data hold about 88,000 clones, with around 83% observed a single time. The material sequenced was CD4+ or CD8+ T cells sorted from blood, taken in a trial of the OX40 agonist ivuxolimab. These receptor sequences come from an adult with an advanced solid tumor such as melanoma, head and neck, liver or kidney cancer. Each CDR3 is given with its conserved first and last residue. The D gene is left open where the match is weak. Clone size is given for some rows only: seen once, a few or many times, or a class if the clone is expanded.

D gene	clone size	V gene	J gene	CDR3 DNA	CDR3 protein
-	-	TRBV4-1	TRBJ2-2	TGCGCCAGCAGCCCGTCAGGCCAGAACACCGGGGAGCTGTTTTTT	CASSPSGQNTGELFF
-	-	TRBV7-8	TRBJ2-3	TGTGCCACCAAAGAGCAGTATTTT	CATKEQYF
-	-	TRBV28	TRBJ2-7	TGTGCCAGCAGCGCCGCCGTGGAGTATCCCTACGAGCAGTACTTC	CASSAAVEYPYEQYF
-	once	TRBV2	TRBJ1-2	TGTGCCAGCAGTGAAGAGCTAACGGACGCAGGCTATGGCTACACCTTC	CASSEELTDAGYGYTF
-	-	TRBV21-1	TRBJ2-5	TGTGCCAGCCCGGCCCCAACGGGAGGACGAAACCAAGAGACCCAGTACTTC	CASPAPTGGRNQETQYF
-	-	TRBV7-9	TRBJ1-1	TGTGCCAGCAGCTTATCGGCAGGGAACACTGAAGCTTTCTTT	CASSLSAGNTEAFF
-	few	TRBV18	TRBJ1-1	TGTGCCAGCCTCCAGAACAAACACACTGAAGCTTTCTTT	CASLQNKHTEAFF
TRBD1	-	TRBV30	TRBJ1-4	TGTGCCTCTTCCGGGACAGCTGAACCTGAAAAACTGTTTTTT	CASSGTAEPEKLFF
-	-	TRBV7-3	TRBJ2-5	TGTGCCAGCAGCTTAAATCGGGATAGCGCGGAGACCCAGTACTTC	CASSLNRDSAETQYF
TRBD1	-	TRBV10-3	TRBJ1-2	TGTGCCATCAGTGGCCCACCCCGGGACAGGGGGCCTCCACGGTATGGCTACACCTTC	CAISGPPRDRGPPRYGYTF
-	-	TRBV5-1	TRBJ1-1	TGCGCCAGCAGCACCGGACAGTATTTTGGGTTGGGGAACACTGAAGCTTTCTTT	CASSTGQYFGLGNTEAFF
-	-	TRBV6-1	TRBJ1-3	TGTGCCAGCAGTCAACACGTGAACTCTGGAAACACCATATATTTT	CASSQHVNSGNTIYF
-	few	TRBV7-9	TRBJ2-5	TGTGCCAGCAGCTTAGGACTGGGGCTGGAGACCCAGTACTTC	CASSLGLGLETQYF
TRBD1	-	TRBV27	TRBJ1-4	TGTGCCAGCAGCCGGCTTGGACAGGCAGGTCGAGAAAAACTGTTTTTT	CASSRLGQAGREKLFF
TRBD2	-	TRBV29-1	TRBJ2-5	TGCAGCGTTGAGCTACTAGCGGACCAAGAGACCCAGTACTTC	CSVELLADQETQYF
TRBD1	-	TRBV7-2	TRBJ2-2	TGTGCCAGCAGCTTAGCGAGGGGACAGACCTACACCGGGGAGCTGTTTTTT	CASSLARGQTYTGELFF
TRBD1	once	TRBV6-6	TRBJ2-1	TGTGCCAGCAGTCCAAGGACAGGAACAGAGGAGCAGTTCTTC	CASSPRTGTEEQFF
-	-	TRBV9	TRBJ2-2	TGTGCCAGCAGCGTTAGGGTCAACACCGGGGAGCTGTTTTTT	CASSVRVNTGELFF
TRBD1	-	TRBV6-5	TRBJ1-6	TGTGCCAGCAATTACAGGGGGCTTTCACCCCTCCACTTT	CASNYRGLSPLHF
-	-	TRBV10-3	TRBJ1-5	TGTGCCATCAGTGATCCCCCCCCATCGCCCCAGCATTTT	CAISDPPPSPQHF
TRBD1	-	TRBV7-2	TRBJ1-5	TGTGCCAGCAGCTTATATGGGACAGGGGGATATCAGCCCCAGCATTTT	CASSLYGTGGYQPQHF
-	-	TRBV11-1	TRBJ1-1	TGTGCCAGCAGCTTAGCGGGCAACACTGAAGCTTTCTTT	CASSLAGNTEAFF
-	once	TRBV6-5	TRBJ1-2	TGTGCCAGCAGCGCAACTGGTACGGGGGACAATGGCTACACCTTC	CASSATGTGDNGYTF
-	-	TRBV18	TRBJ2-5	TGTGCCAGCTCACCGGGGCTAGAAGAGACCCAGTACTTC	CASSPGLEETQYF
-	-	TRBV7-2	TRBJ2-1	TGTGCCAGCAGCTTAGATCCCTCCTACAATGAGCAGTTCTTC	CASSLDPSYNEQFF
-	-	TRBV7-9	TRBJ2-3	TGTGCCAGCAGCGACAATTTTGGGTTGCCAGATACGCAGTATTTT	CASSDNFGLPDTQYF
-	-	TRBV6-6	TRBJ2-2	TGTGCCAGCAGCCGACAGGACACCGGGGAGCTGTTTTTT	CASSRQDTGELFF
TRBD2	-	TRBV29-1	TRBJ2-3	TGCAGCGTTGAGCCCCGCTGGGGAGGGGCAGATACGCAGTATTTT	CSVEPRWGGADTQYF
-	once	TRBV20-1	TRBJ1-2	TGCAGTGCTACCGGGAGTTTCAGCTACACCTTC	CSATGSFSYTF
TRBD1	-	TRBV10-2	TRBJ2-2	TGCGCCAGCCGGGGGATTTGGACAGGGGGTAGAAACGGGGAGCTGTTTTTT	CASRGIWTGGRNGELFF
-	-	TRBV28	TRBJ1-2	TGTGCCAGCAGTTTACGGGATAGTTACTATGGCTACACCTTC	CASSLRDSYYGYTF
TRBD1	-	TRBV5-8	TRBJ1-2	TGTGCCAGCAGCAGAGGACCAGGGGGGATTTACACCTTC	CASSRGPGGIYTF
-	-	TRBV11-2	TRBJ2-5	TGTGCCAGCAGCAGAGAACCCGGGCGCCAGTACTTC	CASSREPGRQYF
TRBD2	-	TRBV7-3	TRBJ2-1	TGTGCCAGCAGCGCAGGACTAGCGACCTATAATGAGCAGTTCTTC	CASSAGLATYNEQFF
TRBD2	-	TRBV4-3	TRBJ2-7	TGCGCCAGCAGCCAAGATAAAAGGACTAGCGAATACGAGCAGTACTTC	CASSQDKRTSEYEQYF
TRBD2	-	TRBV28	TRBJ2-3	TGTGCCAGCAGTTTTGTGGGACTAGCTCCCTCAGATACGCAGTATTTT	CASSFVGLAPSDTQYF
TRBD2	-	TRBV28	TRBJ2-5	TGTGCCAGCAGTTGGGCGGGAGGGAAAATTGGAGAGACCCAGTACTTC	CASSWAGGKIGETQYF
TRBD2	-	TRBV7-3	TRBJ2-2	TGTGCCAGCAGCTTAATATCCGGGGCGGGGGCCGGGGAGCTGTTTTTT	CASSLISGAGAGELFF
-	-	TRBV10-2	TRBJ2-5	TGCGCCAGCACGGCGGGGAACCAAGAGACCCAGTACTTC	CASTAGNQETQYF
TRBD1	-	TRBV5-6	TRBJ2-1	TGTGCCAGCAGCTCGGACAGGGGTCTGCAGTTCTTC	CASSSDRGLQFF
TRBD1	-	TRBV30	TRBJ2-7	TGTGCTGCTACAGGGGGCTGGAGACAGCAGTACTTC	CAATGGWRQQYF
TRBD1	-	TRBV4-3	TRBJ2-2	TGCGCCAGCAGCCGGGCAGGGGGCTTGAACACCGGGGAGCTGTTTTTT	CASSRAGGLNTGELFF
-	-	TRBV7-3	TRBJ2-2	TGTGCCAGCAGCTTCAGGAACACCGGGGAGCTGTTTTTT	CASSFRNTGELFF
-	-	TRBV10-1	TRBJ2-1	TGCGCCAGCAGTGAGCGGGGAAGATTCGCTGAGGGCTCCTACAATGAGCAGTTCTTC	CASSERGRFAEGSYNEQFF
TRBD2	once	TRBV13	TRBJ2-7	TGTGCCAGCAGCCCTCCTAGCAGCGGGAGGTTCAACGAGCAGTACTTC	CASSPPSSGRFNEQYF
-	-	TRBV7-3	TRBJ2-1	TGTGCCAGCAGCGAAGACCCTAACAGGGGAGGGGAGTTCTTC	CASSEDPNRGGEFF
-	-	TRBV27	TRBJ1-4	TGTGCCAGCGGAGTCTCAGGGTATGAAAAACTGTTTTTT	CASGVSGYEKLFF
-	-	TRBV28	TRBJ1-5	TGTGCCAGCAGTTTTTCTCATCAGCCCCAGCATTTT	CASSFSHQPQHF
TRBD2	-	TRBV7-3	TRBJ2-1	TGTGCCAGCAGCTTAACGGGAGGGTACAATGAGCAGTTCTTC	CASSLTGGYNEQFF
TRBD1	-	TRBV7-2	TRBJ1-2	TGTGCCAGCAGCGCCTCCCGGGACAGGGTCCATGGCTACACCTTC	CASSASRDRVHGYTF
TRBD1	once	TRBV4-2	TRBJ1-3	TGTGCCAGCAGCCACCGACAGGGATCGGCTGGAAACACCATATATTTT	CASSHRQGSAGNTIYF
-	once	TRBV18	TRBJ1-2	TGTGCCACCTCCCGGGGGCTTGACTATGGCTACACCTTC	CATSRGLDYGYTF
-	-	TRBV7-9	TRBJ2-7	TGTGCCAGCAGCTTATTACAGGGCCACGAGCAGTACTTC	CASSLLQGHEQYF
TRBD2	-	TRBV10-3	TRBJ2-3	TGTGCCATCAGTGGTAGCGGGAGCACAGATACGCAGTATTTT	CAISGSGSTDTQYF
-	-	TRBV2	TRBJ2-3	TGTGCCAGCAGGAGGATTTCAGATACGCAGTATTTT	CASRRISDTQYF